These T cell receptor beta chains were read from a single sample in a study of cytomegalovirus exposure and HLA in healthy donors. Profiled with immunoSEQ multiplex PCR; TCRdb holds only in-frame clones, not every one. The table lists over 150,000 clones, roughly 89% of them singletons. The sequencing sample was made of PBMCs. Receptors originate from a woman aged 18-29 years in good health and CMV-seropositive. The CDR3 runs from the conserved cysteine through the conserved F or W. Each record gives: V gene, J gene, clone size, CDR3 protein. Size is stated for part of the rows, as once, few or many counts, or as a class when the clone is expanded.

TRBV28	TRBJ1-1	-	CASSALRGTEAFF
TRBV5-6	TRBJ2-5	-	CASSLLAGETQYF
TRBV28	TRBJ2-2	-	CASRDRTERVLTGELFF
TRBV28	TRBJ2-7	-	CASNSQGQGPSYEQYF
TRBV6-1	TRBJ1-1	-	CASSEYYLGLPIIEDEAFF
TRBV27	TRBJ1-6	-	CASRADQLSPLHF
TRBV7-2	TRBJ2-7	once	CASSLGIAGGVYEQYF
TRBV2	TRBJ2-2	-	CASTSRTGHNTGELFF
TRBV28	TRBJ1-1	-	CASTGTGSTEAFF
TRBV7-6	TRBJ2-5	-	CASSKTTGAGETQYF
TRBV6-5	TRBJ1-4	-	CASSYSPGIMEKLFF
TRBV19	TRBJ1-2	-	CASSIRRQDYGYTF
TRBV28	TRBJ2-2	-	CASSLTGTLNTGELFF
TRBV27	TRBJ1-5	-	CASSLSRVSNQPQHF
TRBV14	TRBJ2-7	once	CASSQSGPSSYEQYF
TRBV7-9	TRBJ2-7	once	CASSLSAREPLPYEQYF
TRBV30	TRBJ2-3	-	CAWSVGTSGKTDTQYF
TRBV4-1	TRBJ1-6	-	CASSQRALNSPLHF
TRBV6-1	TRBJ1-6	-	CASSEVWGRNSPLHF
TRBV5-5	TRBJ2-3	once	CASSLGARASTDTQYF
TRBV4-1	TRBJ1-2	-	CASSRTGEGYGYTF
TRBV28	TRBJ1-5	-	CASRTVYSNQPQHF
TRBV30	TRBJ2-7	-	CALMRASYEQYF
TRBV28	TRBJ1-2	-	CASRSQGAKAKGGQLNYGYTF
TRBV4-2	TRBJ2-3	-	CASSTSGGSTDTQYF
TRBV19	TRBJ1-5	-	CASSITLDSTGGQPQHF
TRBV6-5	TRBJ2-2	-	CASSISAITGELFF
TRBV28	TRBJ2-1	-	CASRTSGVSSYNEQFF
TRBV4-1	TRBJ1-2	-	CASSQENRRYGYTF
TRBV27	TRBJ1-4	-	CASSAITGAGGEKLFF
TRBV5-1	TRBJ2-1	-	CASSLAPGSYSEQFF
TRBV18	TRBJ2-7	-	CASSLKPSYEQYF
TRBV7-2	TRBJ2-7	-	CASSLGVAAPYEQYF
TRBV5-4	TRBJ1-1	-	CASRGGTEAFF
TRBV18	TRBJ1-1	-	CASSQDRKAFF
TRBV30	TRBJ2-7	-	CAWGWAGGSYEQYF
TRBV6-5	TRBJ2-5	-	CASSSSDRAQETQYF
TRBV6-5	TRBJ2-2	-	CASSDTGELFF
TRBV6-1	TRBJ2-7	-	CASQTRALAGEQYF
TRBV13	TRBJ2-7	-	CASSRTSGSDEQYF
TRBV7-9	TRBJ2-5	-	CASTLGGAAQETQYF
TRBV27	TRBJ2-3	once	CASRKGGTDTQYF
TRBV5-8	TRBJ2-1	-	CASSLGTGEGDEQFF
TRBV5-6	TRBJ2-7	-	CASSLGQDDYEQYF
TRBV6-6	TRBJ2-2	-	CASRDRAGGGAGELFF
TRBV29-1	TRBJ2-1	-	CSVEDPLTSLNEQFF
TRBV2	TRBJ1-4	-	CASRLTGSSNEKLFF
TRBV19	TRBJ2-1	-	CASSSLPGGASNEQFF
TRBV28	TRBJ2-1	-	CASSWPGLAGGDEQFF
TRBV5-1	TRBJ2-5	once	CASSLVLGETQYF
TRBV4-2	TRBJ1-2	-	CASSQIGTTNYGYTF
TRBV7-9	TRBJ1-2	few	CASRLDRGGYTF
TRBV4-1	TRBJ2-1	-	CASSQERYNEQFF
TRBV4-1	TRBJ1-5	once	CASSQDAGQGVNQPQHF
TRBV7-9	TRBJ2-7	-	CASSLGGLAGGPSEQYF